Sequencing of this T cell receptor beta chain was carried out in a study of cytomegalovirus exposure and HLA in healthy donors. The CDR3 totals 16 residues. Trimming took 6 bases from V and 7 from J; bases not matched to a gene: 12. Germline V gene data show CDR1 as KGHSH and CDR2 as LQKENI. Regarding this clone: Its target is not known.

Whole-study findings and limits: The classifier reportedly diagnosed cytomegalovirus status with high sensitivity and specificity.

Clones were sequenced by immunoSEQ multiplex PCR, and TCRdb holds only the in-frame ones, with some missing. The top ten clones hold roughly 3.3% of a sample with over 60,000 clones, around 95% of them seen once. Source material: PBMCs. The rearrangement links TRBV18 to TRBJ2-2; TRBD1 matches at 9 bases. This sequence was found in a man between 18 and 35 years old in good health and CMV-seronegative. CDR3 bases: TGTGCCAGCTCCTACACACCGGGACAGGGAAACGGGGAGCTGTTTTTT. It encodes CASSYTPGQGNGELFF. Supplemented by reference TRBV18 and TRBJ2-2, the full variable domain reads NAGVMQNPRHLVRRRGQEARLRCSPMKGHSHVYWYRQLPEEGLKFMVYLQKENIIDESGMPKERFSAEFPKEGPSILRIQQVVRGDSAAYFCASSYTPGQGNGELFFGEGSRLTVL.